Each of the 10 T cell receptor beta chains below was sequenced from the same sample in a study of beta chain features in type 1 diabetes. The whole isolated RNA underwent reverse transcription, so sequencing captured expressed TCRB transcripts. The protocol was immunoSEQ multiplex PCR, while the TCRdb copy is restricted to in-frame clones and leaves out a portion. The sample yields under 800,000 clones, 15% to 17% seen once. The sample taken for sequencing was naive CD4+ T cells from blood. The receptors stem from a man between 18 and 29 years old in good health.

The gene calls are TRBV11-1 and TRBJ2-5; D ambiguous. Trimming took 5 bases from V and 0 from J, leaving 7 bases between them. Germline CDR1 and CDR2: SGHAT and FQDESV (reference sequence). The CDR3 loop spans 13 amino acids. In DNA form, the CDR3 reads TGTGCCAGCAGCGGACGGAACCAAGAGACCCAGTACTTC. It is translated as CASSGRNQETQYF.

This sequence joins TRBV9 and TRBJ2-5; possibly TRBD1 for D (7 bases). V lost 4 bases to trimming and J lost 1 base, with 26 bases between them. The germline gives CDR1 SGDLS, CDR2 YYNGEE. The CDR3 runs to 19 residues. This CDR3 is CASSLRGARGPTVQETQYF. The CDR3 bases are TGTGCCAGCAGCCTCAGGGGGGCCCGGGGGCCGACAGTCCAAGAGACCCAGTACTTC.

The chain joins TRBV25-1 to TRBJ1-3; TRBD1 might be the D (6 bases). The CDR3 sequence is 16 residues long. With 1 base removed from V and 6 bases from J, the gap between germline ends came to 16 bases. The germline V gene has CDR1 MGHDK and CDR2 SYGVNS. In DNA form, the CDR3 reads TGTGCCAGCAGTGAATTGAGTAACGGGGGGGCAAACACCATATATTTT. Protein sequence: CASSELSNGGANTIYF.

The chain has TRBV6-6 and TRBJ2-1; a possible D gene is TRBD2 (5 bases). The CDR3 is made up of 15 amino acids. Trimming took 5 bases from V and 0 from J, leaving 11 bases between them. Germline assignment: CDR1 MNHNY and CDR2 SVGAGI (reference sequence). The CDR3 DNA is TGTGCCAGCAGTCAAGCGGTTAGCTCCTACAATGAGCAGTTCTTC. It specifies CASSQAVSSYNEQFF.

This clone has ten or more counts. The V and J genes are TRBV23-1 and TRBJ1-5, with 7 bases lining up with TRBD1. TRBV23-1 is sorted into the ORF group, with uncertain function. The CDR3 has 14 residues. Trimming removed 3 bases from V and 5 bases from J; junction bases left unmatched: 4. CDR3 sequence: CASSQAGGDQPQHF. The CDR3 DNA sequence: TGCGCCAGCAGTCAGGCAGGGGGGGATCAGCCCCAGCATTTT.

This clone was seen more than once but under ten times. The J gene is TRBJ2-3, the V gene TRBV5-6; D possibly matches TRBD1 or TRBD2 (6 bases each). Germline V gene data show CDR1 as SGHDT and CDR2 as YYEEEE. This CDR3 contains 13 residues. V was pared by 1 base and J by 6 bases, with 9 bases between. CDR3 coding DNA: TGTGCCAGCAGCTTGTTCGGGGGCGATACGCAGTATTTT. It encodes CASSLFGGDTQYF. Filled out from reference TRBV5-6 and TRBJ2-3, the complete variable domain reads DAGVTQSPTHLIKTRGQQVTLRCSPKSGHDTVSWYQQALGQGPQFIFQYYEEEERQRGNFPDRFSGHQFPNYSSELNVNALLLGDSALYLCASSLFGGDTQYFGPGTRLTVL.

This clone has more than one count but fewer than ten. This chain links TRBV7-2 with TRBJ2-4, with D unresolved. V lost 5 bases and J 0 bases, leaving 11 bases between the germline ends. This CDR3 spans 15 amino acids. Germline lookup yields CDR1 SGHTA and CDR2 FQGNSA. The CDR3 nucleotides read TGTGCCAGCAGCCGGACGGAGCTAGCCAAAAACATTCAGTACTTC. Its protein is CASSRTELAKNIQYF.

This chain links TRBV10-3 with TRBJ1-5; D gene uncertain. The germline V and J ends were trimmed by 8 bases and 1 base, with 15 bases remaining between them. CDR3 length: 15 amino acids. Germline V gene data show CDR1 as ENHRY and CDR2 as SYGVKD. This CDR3 is CAIGEGLISNQPQHF. The CDR3 DNA reads TGTGCCATCGGCGAAGGGTTGATCAGCAATCAGCCCCAGCATTTT.

This sequence joins TRBV7-8 and TRBJ1-6; possible D gene TRBD1, 5 bases. Germline CDR1 is SGHVS and CDR2 is FQNEAQ. The CDR3 covers 16 residues. V lost 5 bases and J lost 6, with 17 bases in between. The CDR3 DNA follows: TGTGCCAGCAGCCTATGGGGACGGAGCATTAATTCACCCCTCCACTTT. Translating gives CASSLWGRSINSPLHF.

The CDR3 DNA sequence: TGCGCCAGCAGCAACGAAAGGGACCAGCAGTACTTC. This translates into CASSNERDQQYF. The chain joins TRBV5-1 to TRBJ2-7; D tentatively reads TRBD1 or TRBD2 (5 bases each). The CDR3 loop spans 12 amino acids. Per the germline V gene, CDR1 is SGHRS and CDR2 is YFSETQ. Trimming took 4 bases from V and 8 from J, leaving 13 bases between them.